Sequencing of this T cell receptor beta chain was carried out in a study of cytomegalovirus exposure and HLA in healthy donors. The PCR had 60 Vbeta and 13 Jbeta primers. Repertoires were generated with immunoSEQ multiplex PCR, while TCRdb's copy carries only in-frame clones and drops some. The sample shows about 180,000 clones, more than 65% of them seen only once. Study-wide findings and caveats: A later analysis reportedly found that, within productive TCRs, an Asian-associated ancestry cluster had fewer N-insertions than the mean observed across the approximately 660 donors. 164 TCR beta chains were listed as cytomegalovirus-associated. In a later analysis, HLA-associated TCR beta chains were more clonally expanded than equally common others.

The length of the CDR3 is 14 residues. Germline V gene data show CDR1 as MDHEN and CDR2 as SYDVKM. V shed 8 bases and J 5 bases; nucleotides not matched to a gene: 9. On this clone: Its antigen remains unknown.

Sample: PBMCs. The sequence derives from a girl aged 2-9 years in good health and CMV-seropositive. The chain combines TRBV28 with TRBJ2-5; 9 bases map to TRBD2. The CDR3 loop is CASEGGRAWETQYF. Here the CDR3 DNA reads TGTGCCAGCGAGGGCGGGAGGGCCTGGGAGACCCAGTACTTC.